Following are 5 T cell receptor beta chains from one sample sequenced in a study of blood T cell repertoires in COVID-19. Assay: immunoSEQ multiplex PCR; the TCRdb copy retains only in-frame clones and omits some. The table shows roughly 250,000 clones, with roughly 83% occurring only once. Sequencing was performed on peripheral blood. The receptors shown here come from a woman older than 75 with acute or convalescent COVID-19.

The CDR3 DNA is TGTGCCAGCAGTAGGGACAGCCTCTCCTATGGCTACACCTTC. It is translated as CASSRDSLSYGYTF. This chain links TRBV2 with TRBJ1-2, with 7 bases fitting TRBD1. Germline V gene data show CDR1 as SNHLY and CDR2 as FYNNEI. With V trimmed by 5 bases and J by 4 bases, 7 bases remained unmatched. The CDR3 has 14 residues. The entire variable domain, with the rest obtained from reference TRBV2 and TRBJ1-2, is as follows: EPEVTQTPSHQVTQMGQEVILRCVPISNHLYFYWYRQILGQKVEFLVSFYNNEISEKSEIFDDQFSVERPDGSNFTLKIRSTKLEDSAMYFCASSRDSLSYGYTFGSGTRLTVV.

The gene calls are TRBV30 and TRBJ1-3; no definite D call. The CDR3 totals 15 residues. Trimming cost V 2 bases and J 3 bases, with 14 bases left between them. Per germline, CDR1 GTSNPN and CDR2 SVGIG (reference sequence). CDR3 sequence (DNA): TGTGCCTGGAGTAACGGAGAACAATTTGGAAACACCATATATTTT. It translates to CAWSNGEQFGNTIYF.

The chain carries TRBV5-8 and TRBJ1-1, with 8 bases lining up with TRBD1. CDR3 length equals 16 residues. J was trimmed by 0 bases and V by 3 bases; bases with no gene match: 7. Germline CDR1 and CDR2: SGHTS and YDEGEE. The CDR3 sequence: CASSSGTGIMNTEAFF. The CDR3 bases are TGTGCCAGCAGCTCCGGGACAGGAATAATGAACACTGAAGCTTTCTTT.

This chain joins TRBV28 and TRBJ2-3; 12 bases are shared with TRBD2. V lost 6 bases, J lost 5 bases, and 6 bases stayed unmatched. Per germline, CDR1 MDHEN and CDR2 SYDVKM. This CDR3 spans 15 amino acids. CDR3 nucleotides: TGTGCCAGCAGCTCACTAGCGGGGGGAATAGATACGCAGTATTTT. This sequence encodes CASSSLAGGIDTQYF.

The chain joins TRBV19 to TRBJ1-5; D is perhaps TRBD1 (6 bases). Germline V CDR1 and CDR2: LNHDA, SQIVND (reference sequence). V gave up 3 bases and J gave up 4 bases, with 10 bases separating them. The CDR3 is 14 amino acids. The CDR3 DNA is TGTGCCAGTAGTATCGACAGGAGTAATCAGCCCCAGCATTTT. As protein: CASSIDRSNQPQHF.